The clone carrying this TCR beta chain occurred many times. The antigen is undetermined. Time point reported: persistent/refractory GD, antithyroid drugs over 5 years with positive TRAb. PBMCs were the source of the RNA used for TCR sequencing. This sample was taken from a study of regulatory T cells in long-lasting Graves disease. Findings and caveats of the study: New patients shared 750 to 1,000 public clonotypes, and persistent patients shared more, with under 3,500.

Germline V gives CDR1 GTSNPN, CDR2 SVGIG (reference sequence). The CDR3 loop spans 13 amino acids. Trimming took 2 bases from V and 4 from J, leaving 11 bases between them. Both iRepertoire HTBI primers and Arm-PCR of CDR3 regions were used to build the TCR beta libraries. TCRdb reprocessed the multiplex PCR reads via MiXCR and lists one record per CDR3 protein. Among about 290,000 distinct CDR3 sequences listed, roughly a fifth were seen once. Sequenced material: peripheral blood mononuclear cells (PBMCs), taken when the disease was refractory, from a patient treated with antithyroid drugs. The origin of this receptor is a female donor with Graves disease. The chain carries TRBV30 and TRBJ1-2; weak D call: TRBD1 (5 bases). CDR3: CAWSSGGSYGYTF. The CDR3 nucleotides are TGTGCCTGGAGTTCGGGGGGGTCCTATGGCTACACCTTC.